One and the same sample provided the 25 T cell receptor beta chains below, sequenced in a study of blood T cells in healthy people across ages. Through a sample-barcoded 5' primer and a J-beta primer mix, a second PCR was run for roughly 6 to 12 cycles. TCRdb re-called the 5' RACE reads with MiXCR, one entry per CDR3 protein. Counted here are about 1.8 million distinct CDR3 sequences, around 50% occurring once; the ten biggest clones make up approximately 2.1%. Sequencing was carried out using blood. These TCRs come from a woman in her forties in good health.

This chain connects TRBV29-1 to TRBJ2-3; 9 bases are shared with TRBD2. The CDR3 is made up of 14 amino acids. Germline CDR1 SQVTM, CDR2 ANQGSEA. The V and J ends lost 3 bases and 8 bases, in that order; junction bases with no gene match: 9. The CDR3 DNA reads TGCAGCGTTGAGAGGCGGGGGGGCCCAGGTACGCAGTATTTT. Residues: CSVERRGGPGTQYF.

This chain joins TRBV7-6 and TRBJ2-7, with D tentatively TRBD2 (5 bases). Between the trimmed V and J ends, which lost 1 base and 5 bases, there was a span of 15 bases. This CDR3 is 15 amino acids long. Per germline, CDR1 SGHVS and CDR2 FNYEAQ. CDR3 region: CASSLDGGGLDEQYF. The CDR3 DNA reads as TGTGCCAGCAGCTTAGACGGAGGTGGTTTGGACGAGCAGTACTTC.

Turning to this clonotype: The CDR3 does not close with the conserved phenylalanine or tryptophan, likely indicating a read error. V and J are TRBV9 and TRBJ2-7, with TRBD2 identical over 8 bases. The J call may be wrong; the DNA end is better matched by TRBJ2-5. CDR3 length: 14 residues. Germline-derived CDR1 and CDR2 are SGDLS and YYNGEE. Here the CDR3 DNA reads TGTGCCAGCAGCGCCCCGGGAGGGCAAGAGACCCAGTACCTC. Protein sequence: CASSAPGGQETQYL.

This clonotype has more than one count but fewer than ten. The genes are TRBV2 and TRBJ2-3; no firm D call. V lost 11 bases to trimming and J lost 3 bases, with 12 bases between them. The CDR3 has 12 amino acids. Germline assignment: CDR1 SNHLY and CDR2 FYNNEI. The CDR3 is CADQPLTDTQYF. CDR3 DNA: TGTGCCGACCAGCCCTTAACAGATACGCAGTATTTT.

The CDR3 nucleotides read TGTGCCAGCAGCGTAGGGGGACAGGGGGTCTATGAGCAGTACTTC. Amino acids: CASSVGGQGVYEQYF. This chain uses TRBV9 with TRBJ2-1; 11 bases map to TRBD1. The J call may be in error: the DNA end matches TRBJ2-7 better. This CDR3 has 15 amino acids. Germline V gene sequence: CDR1 SGDLS, CDR2 YYNGEE.

The chain has TRBV4-3 and TRBJ2-4; 9 positions agree with TRBD2. The J call may be faulty, since TRBJ2-7 better matches the DNA end. Per germline, CDR1 LGHNA and CDR2 YSLEER. The CDR3 has 17 amino acids. For the CDR3, the DNA is TGCGCCAGCAGCCAGTACGGGGGACTAGCACCTGGTGGCGAGCAGTACTTC. Amino acids: CASSQYGGLAPGGEQYF.

This chain connects TRBV6-5 to TRBJ2-7; tentative D call: TRBD2 (6 bases). This CDR3 has 15 residues. From germline, CDR1 is MNHEY and CDR2 SVGAGI. Trimming removed 5 bases from V and 3 bases from J, with 17 bases in between. CDR3 amino acids: CASSDIAGQLYEQYF. The DNA for the CDR3 is TGTGCCAGCAGTGATATCGCGGGGCAACTCTACGAGCAGTACTTC.

A word on this clonotype: A read error may produce the germline difference seen at one junction end. This chain joins TRBV20-1 and TRBJ1-2; TRBD1 might be the D (5 bases). CDR3 length: 15 residues. CDR1 and CDR2 from the germline V gene are DFQATT and SNEGSKA (reference sequence). The CDR3 here is CSARVRRVEDYGYTF. The CDR3, as DNA: TGCAGTGCTAGAGTACGCAGGGTCGAAGACTACGGCTACACCTTC.

Worth noting for this clonotype: The junction shows a germline mismatch at one end, possibly a read error. V gene TRBV20-1 combines with J gene TRBJ2-7; D may be TRBD2 (6 bases). The CDR3 runs 15 residues. Germline V gives CDR1 DFQATT, CDR2 SNEGSKA (reference sequence). The CDR3 loop reads CSARPQAGSPYGQYF. The CDR3 DNA sequence: TGCAGTGCCAGACCCCAAGCGGGTTCCCCCTACGGGCAGTACTTC.

This clonotype was detected a few times. V is TRBV20-1 and J is TRBJ1-5; D gene ambiguous. V was pared by 5 bases and J by 3 bases, with 11 bases between. Germline V gives CDR1 DFQATT, CDR2 SNEGSKA (reference sequence). The CDR3 loop spans 13 amino acids. The CDR3 loop is CSAPRAHNQPQHF. The CDR3 region has the DNA TGCAGTGCTCCCCGGGCCCACAATCAGCCCCAGCATTTT.

The V gene is TRBV9, the J gene TRBJ2-1, with D tentatively TRBD2 (5 bases). CDR1 and CDR2 (germline): SGDLS, YYNGEE. This CDR3 is 14 amino acids long. V lost 4 bases and J lost 10, with 18 bases in between. The CDR3 spells CASSPLPGPGEQFF. CDR3 nucleotide sequence: TGTGCCAGCAGCCCTCTACCGGGCCCGGGGGAGCAGTTCTTC. The full variable domain, rest sourced from reference TRBV9 and TRBJ2-1, is DSGVTQTPKHLITATGQRVTLRCSPRSGDLSVYWYQQSLDQGLQFLIQYYNGEERAKGNILERFSAQQFPDLHSELNLSSLELGDSALYFCASSPLPGPGEQFFGPGTRLTVL.

This rearrangement joins TRBV18 to TRBJ2-5, with D perhaps TRBD1 (5 bases). CDR1 KGHSH and CDR2 LQKENI come from the germline V gene. Trimming stripped 8 bases from V and 3 bases from J, with 13 bases between. This CDR3 is 13 amino acids long. The chain's CDR3 is CASALTEKETQYF. The CDR3 nucleotides read TGTGCCAGCGCACTGACAGAGAAAGAGACCCAGTACTTC.

The V call is TRBV10-3, the J call TRBJ2-3, with D unclear. Germline V gives CDR1 ENHRY, CDR2 SYGVKD. The CDR3 has 13 residues. Trimming took 8 bases from V and 1 from J, leaving 10 bases between them. Here the CDR3 reads CAIHSLGTDTQYF. The CDR3, as DNA: TGTGCCATCCACAGTCTTGGCACAGATACGCAGTATTTT.

CDR3 DNA sequence: TGTGCCAGCAGCTTACTTGCAGGGGTCGTCGTCGAGACCCAGTACTTC. It specifies CASSLLAGVVVETQYF. The rearrangement joins TRBV7-2 to TRBJ2-5, with a weak D call TRBD1 (6 bases). The CDR3 is made up of 16 amino acids. V was pared by 2 bases and J by 5 bases, with 18 bases between. The germline V gene encodes CDR1 SGHTA and CDR2 FQGNSA. The whole variable domain, remainder taken from reference TRBV7-2 and TRBJ2-5, is GAGVSQSPSNKVTEKGKDVELRCDPISGHTALYWYRQSLGQGLEFLIYFQGNSAPDKSGLPSDRFSAERTGGSVSTLTIQRTQQEDSAVYLCASSLLAGVVVETQYFGPGTRLLVL.

This clonotype appeared a single time. J is TRBJ1-6 and V is TRBV2; D is uncertain. The CDR3 totals 12 residues. CDR1 is SNHLY, CDR2 FYNNEI, per germline. Trimming stripped 3 bases from V and 10 bases from J, with 7 bases between. In DNA, the CDR3 is TGTGCCAGCAGTGAGCGTGTCTCACCCCTCCACTTT. Encoded protein: CASSERVSPLHF.

This clonotype was detected a few times. The rearrangement joins TRBV11-3 to TRBJ2-1; D is ambiguous. Germline CDR1 and CDR2: SGHNT and YENEEA. V was pared by 3 bases and J by 9 bases, with 9 bases between. The CDR3 consists of 12 residues. CDR3 residues: CASSFLWGEQFF. DNA of the CDR3: TGTGCCAGCAGCTTCCTCTGGGGTGAGCAGTTCTTC.

This clonotype was detected a few times. The chain is built from TRBV20-1 and TRBJ2-5; TRBD1 matches 10 bases. CDR1 is DFQATT and CDR2 is SNEGSKA in the germline V gene (reference sequence). The CDR3 has 14 residues. V lost 6 bases, J lost 4 bases, and 8 bases stayed unmatched. The CDR3 spells CSAIPGQGIETQYF. The CDR3 region has the DNA TGCAGTGCGATACCGGGACAGGGGATAGAGACCCAGTACTTC.

This clonotype was observed a handful of times. The chain has TRBV15 and TRBJ2-7; 7 bases are shared with TRBD2. There are 14 residues in the CDR3. Germline CDR1 is LNHNV and CDR2 is YYDKDF (reference sequence). V trimming: 1 base; J trimming: 4 bases; junction bases outside the gene matches: 4. In nucleotides, the CDR3 is TGTGCCACCAGCAGAGGGGGCGGGGGATACGAGCAGTACTTC. Translated: CATSRGGGGYEQYF. The whole variable domain, remainder taken from reference TRBV15 and TRBJ2-7, is DAMVIQNPRYQVTQFGKPVTLSCSQTLNHNVMYWYQQKSSQAPKLLFHYYDKDFNNEADTPDNFQSRRPNTSFCFLDIRSPGLGDTAMYLCATSRGGGGYEQYFGPGTRLTVT.

The rearrangement links TRBV12-3 or TRBV12-4 to TRBJ1-5; the D is unclear. Trimming left V 5 bases short and J 5 bases short, with 7 bases between. The length of the CDR3 is 12 residues. The CDR3 sequence: CASSPRYQPQHF. The DNA of the CDR3 is TGTGCCAGCAGTCCGCGATATCAGCCCCAGCATTTT.

The CDR3 loop is CATSDPPRKDQTNEQFF. CDR3 nucleotide sequence: TGTGCCACCAGTGACCCCCCCCGAAAGGACCAGACCAATGAGCAGTTCTTC. This sequence joins TRBV24-1 and TRBJ2-1; D remains unclear. Germline assignment: CDR1 KGHDR and CDR2 SFDVKD. V lost 4 bases and J lost 6, with 21 bases in between. The CDR3 is 17 amino acids.

This clonotype was seen only a few times. This chain links TRBV27 with TRBJ2-3; tentatively, D is TRBD2 (7 bases). The germline gives CDR1 MNHEY, CDR2 SMNVEV (reference sequence). This CDR3 is 15 amino acids long. V lost 3 bases and J 5 bases, leaving 15 bases between the germline ends. The CDR3 is CASSFKGGPIDTQYF. The CDR3 nucleotides read TGTGCCAGCAGTTTTAAGGGGGGGCCTATAGATACGCAGTATTTT.

This sequence joins TRBV5-1 and TRBJ2-4, with 7 nucleotides matching TRBD1. TRBJ2-7 explains the end of the DNA better; the J call may be wrong. CDR3 length: 15 amino acids. CDR1 SGHRS and CDR2 YFSETQ come from the germline V gene. CDR3 coding DNA: TGCGCCAGCAGTAAAGGGACAGAAATCACCTACGAGCAGTACTTC. Its protein is CASSKGTEITYEQYF.

The chain links TRBV20-1 to TRBJ2-5; TRBD1 or TRBD2 may be the D gene (6 bases each). The germline V gene encodes CDR1 DFQATT and CDR2 SNEGSKA (reference sequence). V shed 6 bases and J shed 11 bases, with 22 bases lying between them. This CDR3 region has 13 residues. The CDR3 coding sequence is TGCAGTGCCCCCGCCGGGGGCGCCAATGAGCAGTACTTC. This codes for CSAPAGGANEQYF.

The chain links TRBV4-2 to TRBJ2-5; D not resolved. The V end was cut by 1 base, the J end by 4 bases, with 7 bases between. CDR1 and CDR2 (germline): LGHNA, YNFKEQ. The CDR3 runs to 13 residues. The CDR3 DNA sequence: TGTGCCAGCAGCCAAGTTACGGGAGAGACCCAGTACTTC. Protein: CASSQVTGETQYF.

This clonotype was counted at least ten times. The CDR3 is CASSLPPAGGGYEQYF. The CDR3 nucleotides read TGTGCCAGCAGCTTACCCCCCGCAGGGGGAGGGTACGAGCAGTACTTC. The genes are TRBV7-6 and TRBJ2-7, with D possibly called TRBD1 or TRBD2 (7 bases each). The germline V gene has CDR1 SGHVS and CDR2 FNYEAQ. V lost 2 bases to trimming and J lost 4 bases, with 18 bases between them. There are 16 residues in the CDR3.